Listed below are T cell receptor beta chains from one sample, sequenced in a study of shared clonotypes between healthy human individuals. The protocol was immunoSEQ multiplex PCR, while the TCRdb copy is restricted to in-frame clones and leaves out a portion. This table has about 1.9 million clones, around 95% appearing once. Sequencing used naive CD8+ T cells from PBMCs. These receptors came from a man younger than 35 in good health. Some clones in this sample may be carry-over from other donors' samples. The CDR3 runs from the conserved cysteine through the conserved F or W. D genes are given only for firm matches. Clone size, where shown, is once, few, many, or a class for clones that have expanded.

v_gene,d_gene,abundance,j_gene,CDR3aa,CDR3nt
TRBV30,NA,NA,TRBJ1-1,CAWSESWGTEAFF,TGTGCCTGGAGTGAGTCCTGGGGGACTGAAGCTTTCTTT
TRBV7-6,TRBD2,NA,TRBJ2-1,CASSFYSSGRARAYNEQFF,TGTGCCAGCAGCTTCTACTCTAGCGGGAGGGCCCGGGCGTACAATGAGCAGTTCTTC
TRBV28,NA,NA,TRBJ2-7,CASSSAHFSYEQYF,TGTGCCAGCAGTTCGGCCCATTTCTCCTACGAGCAGTACTTC
TRBV19,NA,few,TRBJ1-1,CASSYPNTEAFF,TGTGCCAGTAGTTACCCGAACACTGAAGCTTTCTTT
TRBV28,TRBD2,NA,TRBJ2-5,CASSDWEGHETQYF,TGTGCCAGCAGTGACTGGGAGGGCCATGAGACCCAGTACTTC
TRBV19,NA,NA,TRBJ1-1,CATAVAGARTEAFF,TGTGCCACCGCTGTGGCCGGGGCGAGAACTGAAGCTTTCTTT
TRBV10-3,TRBD2,NA,TRBJ2-3,CAISESGSSGRTDTQYF,TGTGCCATCAGTGAGTCAGGGTCTAGCGGACGCACAGATACGCAGTATTTT
TRBV28,TRBD1,once,TRBJ1-2,CASTPQGTGQINYGYTF,TGTGCCAGCACCCCCCAGGGGACAGGGCAAATTAACTATGGCTACACCTTC
TRBV7-3,TRBD2,NA,TRBJ2-7,CASSLYPTSNEQYF,TGTGCCAGCAGCTTATATCCGACTAGCAACGAGCAGTACTTC
TRBV5-6,NA,NA,TRBJ2-1,CASTTPGIYNEQFF,TGTGCCAGCACCACCCCCGGGATCTACAATGAGCAGTTCTTC
TRBV27,NA,NA,TRBJ1-1,CASSFGVIGDTEAFF,TGTGCCAGCAGTTTTGGGGTGATAGGGGACACTGAAGCTTTCTTT
TRBV5-6,TRBD2,NA,TRBJ2-7,CASTMGPSGAYEQYF,TGTGCCAGCACCATGGGGCCTAGCGGGGCATACGAGCAGTACTTC
TRBV19,NA,NA,TRBJ1-1,CASRPEQGKGEAFF,TGTGCCAGTAGACCGGAGCAGGGTAAGGGAGAAGCTTTCTTT
TRBV6-5,NA,NA,TRBJ1-2,CASSIGRRINYGYTF,TGTGCCAGCAGTATCGGAAGGCGGATAAACTATGGCTACACCTTC
TRBV7-2,NA,NA,TRBJ2-3,CASSLGYGGTDTQYF,TGTGCCAGCAGCTTAGGTTACGGGGGCACAGATACGCAGTATTTT
TRBV9,NA,NA,TRBJ2-1,CASSVVPGNAHEQFF,TGTGCCAGCAGCGTAGTCCCCGGGAATGCCCATGAGCAGTTCTTC
TRBV6-6,NA,NA,TRBJ2-1,CASSFGFGYNEQFF,TGTGCCAGCAGTTTCGGTTTTGGCTACAATGAGCAGTTCTTC
TRBV15,TRBD2,NA,TRBJ2-1,CATSRELADSYNEQFF,TGTGCCACCAGCAGAGAACTAGCGGACTCCTACAATGAGCAGTTCTTC
TRBV19,NA,once,TRBJ1-1,CASSPALNTEAFF,TGTGCCAGTAGTCCCGCTTTGAACACTGAAGCTTTCTTT
TRBV27,NA,NA,TRBJ2-1,CASRLAVLSANEQFF,TGTGCCAGCAGGTTAGCGGTACTTTCGGCAAATGAGCAGTTCTTC
TRBV6-5,TRBD1,once,TRBJ2-7,CASSYSQGALDEQYF,TGTGCCAGCAGTTACTCCCAGGGGGCCCTCGACGAGCAGTACTTC
TRBV28,NA,once,TRBJ2-5,CASSLSAGPQETQYF,TGTGCCAGCAGTTTATCAGCAGGGCCTCAAGAGACCCAGTACTTC
TRBV9,NA,NA,TRBJ2-7,CASSPSAGTYEQYF,TGTGCCAGCAGCCCCAGCGCGGGTACCTACGAGCAGTACTTC
TRBV11-2,TRBD2,NA,TRBJ2-1,CASTLEGLAGMNEQFF,TGTGCCAGCACCTTGGAGGGACTAGCGGGCATGAATGAGCAGTTCTTC
TRBV19,TRBD2,NA,TRBJ2-7,CASSSKREGRYEQYF,TGTGCCAGTAGTAGCAAGCGGGAGGGCCGGTACGAGCAGTACTTC
TRBV2,NA,NA,TRBJ1-5,CASSARLSNQPQHF,TGTGCCAGCAGTGCCCGATTGAGCAATCAGCCCCAGCATTTT
TRBV4-2,TRBD1,NA,TRBJ1-4,CASSPTLKIGDREKLFF,TGTGCCAGCAGCCCTACGCTAAAAATCGGGGACAGGGAAAAACTGTTTTTT
TRBV6-1,TRBD2,NA,TRBJ2-7,CASSDFAGLAVYEQYF,TGTGCCAGCAGTGATTTCGCGGGACTAGCAGTCTACGAGCAGTACTTC
TRBV7-9,TRBD2,NA,TRBJ2-3,CASSQLAGVADTQYF,TGTGCCAGCAGCCAACTAGCGGGAGTCGCAGATACGCAGTATTTT
TRBV7-6,NA,NA,TRBJ2-1,CASSGIAYNEQFF,TGTGCCAGCAGCGGGATAGCCTACAATGAGCAGTTCTTC
TRBV29-1,NA,NA,TRBJ2-5,CSGQAPPRETQYF,TGCAGCGGACAGGCCCCTCCCAGGGAGACCCAGTACTTC
TRBV14,TRBD1,once,TRBJ1-4,CASSQERTGGFSEKLFF,TGTGCCAGCAGCCAAGAGAGGACAGGGGGCTTTAGTGAAAAACTGTTTTTT
TRBV27,NA,NA,TRBJ2-7,CASSLSRSGYEQYF,TGTGCCAGCAGTTTATCGCGTAGCGGCTACGAGCAGTACTTC
TRBV5-1,NA,NA,TRBJ2-3,CASSSDSGWLDTQYF,TGCGCCAGCAGCTCAGACTCAGGGTGGCTGGATACGCAGTATTTT
TRBV9,NA,NA,TRBJ2-7,CASSAGHPADGTATGEQYF,TGTGCCAGCAGCGCCGGGCATCCTGCTGACGGGACTGCTACGGGGGAGCAGTACTTC
TRBV5-4,NA,NA,TRBJ2-3,CASSLGVLTGTDTQYF,TGTGCCAGCAGCTTGGGGGTATTGACGGGCACAGATACGCAGTATTTT
TRBV7-3,NA,NA,TRBJ1-1,CASSPGPLGHTEAFF,TGTGCCAGCAGCCCCGGGCCTCTGGGGCACACTGAAGCTTTCTTT
TRBV6-1,NA,NA,TRBJ1-2,CASSESRSYTF,TGTGCCAGCAGTGAGTCCCGGAGCTACACCTTC
TRBV7-2,NA,NA,TRBJ1-3,CASSLVLQGRIENTIYF,TGTGCCAGCAGCTTAGTCTTGCAGGGGCGGATTGAAAACACCATATATTTT
TRBV28,TRBD1,NA,TRBJ1-5,CASSPQDRGHQPQHF,TGTGCCAGCAGCCCACAGGACAGGGGGCATCAGCCCCAGCATTTT
TRBV5-4,TRBD1,NA,TRBJ1-1,CASSPDRAFNTEAFF,TGTGCCAGCAGCCCGGACAGGGCCTTTAACACTGAAGCTTTCTTT
TRBV19,NA,NA,TRBJ1-2,CASSFTRVGYGYTF,TGTGCCAGTAGTTTCACCAGGGTCGGCTATGGCTACACCTTC
TRBV2,NA,once,TRBJ2-7,CASSETGRSYEQYF,TGTGCCAGCAGTGAAACGGGACGGAGCTACGAGCAGTACTTC
TRBV7-8,NA,NA,TRBJ1-5,CASSLERLGDLSLETNQPQHF,TGTGCCAGCAGCTTAGAAAGGTTAGGGGATCTTTCTTTGGAAACTAATCAGCCCCAGCATTTT
TRBV27,NA,NA,TRBJ1-3,CASSLARSGNTIYF,TGTGCCAGCAGTTTAGCCCGCTCTGGAAACACCATATATTTT
TRBV27,NA,NA,TRBJ2-7,CASSLRPASYEQYF,TGTGCCAGCAGTTTACGGCCAGCCTCCTACGAGCAGTACTTC
TRBV5-8,NA,NA,TRBJ2-7,CASLYSPGYEQYF,TGTGCCAGCCTGTACAGCCCCGGCTACGAGCAGTACTTC
TRBV28,NA,NA,TRBJ2-3,CASSDHVGPRTDTQYF,TGTGCCAGCAGCGATCACGTGGGACCGCGCACAGATACGCAGTATTTT
TRBV7-9,TRBD1,once,TRBJ1-2,CASSGHPGGNYGYTF,TGTGCCAGCAGCGGCCATCCAGGGGGTAACTATGGCTACACCTTC
TRBV7-9,NA,NA,TRBJ2-3,CASSPGVDYTDTQYF,TGTGCCAGCAGCCCCGGAGTCGATTACACAGATACGCAGTATTTT